Included here is one T cell receptor beta chain sequence, with context. Treatment indicated: oral pan-JAK inhibitor, 5-10 mg twice daily. Patients with alopecia areata provided lesional scalp punch biopsies as well as peripheral blood. RNA, once extracted, was reverse transcribed into cDNA for use as the sequencing template. TCRdb's table, derived via immunoSEQ multiplex PCR, lists solely in-frame clones and lacks some. Of fewer than 200,000 clones listed, roughly 60% are singletons. The entry originates in a study of CD8+ T cells in alopecia areata. The V end lost 3 bases, the J end lost 7 bases, and 10 bases lay between the germline ends. The germline CDR1 and CDR2 sequences are SGHDN and FVKESK. The CDR3 extends over 14 amino acids.

The sequence came from a human donor with alopecia areata. The V gene is TRBV14, the J gene TRBJ1-6; a weak D match, TRBD1 (5 bases). The input for sequencing was CD4+ T cells sorted from blood, taken at approximately week 56, from a patient treated with tofacitinib. The CDR3 protein is CASSQVRTNSPLHF. Written as DNA, the CDR3 is TGTGCCAGCAGCCAGGTCCGGACAAATTCACCCCTCCACTTT.